This is a list of T cell receptor beta chains from one sample in a study of prognosis after radiotherapy for stage I lung cancer. TCRdb re-called the multiplex PCR reads through MiXCR, storing one row per CDR3 protein. Counted here are about 18,000 distinct CDR3 sequences, about 44% occurring once; the ten biggest clones make up approximately 40%. Source: PBMCs, taken before or after stereotactic body radiation therapy (not recorded which). These receptors came from a donor aged 50 or older with non-small cell lung cancer. CDR3s include the opening cysteine and the closing phenylalanine or tryptophan. D genes are given only for firm matches. Rows give clone size only sometimes, using once, few, many, or a class for an expanded clone.

TRBD1,.,TRBV6-1,TRBJ1-2,CASSLRQGSGYNF,TGTGCCAGCAGTCTACGACAGGGATCTGGCTACAACTTC
.,many,TRBV25-1,TRBJ2-7,CASSVDRYEQYF,TGTGCCAGCAGTGTGGACAGATACGAGCAGTACTTC
.,many,TRBV19,TRBJ1-1,CASSIAGSLSEAFF,TGTGCCAGTAGTATAGCGGGCAGTCTCTCTGAAGCTTTCTTT
.,many,TRBV24-1,TRBJ2-5,CATSDSRDQNQETQYF,TGTGCCACCAGTGATTCCCGGGACCAAAATCAAGAGACCCAGTACTTC
TRBD1,once,TRBV7-2,TRBJ1-3,CASSPYLGQGGNTIYF,TGTGCCAGCAGCCCGTACCTGGGACAGGGTGGAAACACCATATATTTT
TRBD1,many,TRBV7-9,TRBJ1-4,CASSAGTGAEKLFF,TGTGCCAGCAGCGCCGGGACAGGGGCTGAAAAACTGTTTTTT
TRBD2,.,TRBV5-1,TRBJ2-1,CVSSGIRAVSRNEQFF,TGCGTCAGCAGCGGGATTCGGGCAGTCTCTCGCAATGAGCAGTTCTTC
.,many,TRBV10-2,TRBJ2-6,CASSDRSGANVLTF,TGCGCCAGCAGTGATAGGTCTGGGGCCAACGTCCTGACTTTC
.,many,TRBV20-1,TRBJ2-7,CSARDPYEQYF,TGCAGTGCTAGAGATCCCTACGAGCAGTACTTC
TRBD2,.,TRBV2,TRBJ2-1,CASSRPVLAGLNERFF,TGTGCCAGCAGCCGACCGGTACTAGCGGGGCTCAATGAGCGGTTCTTC
TRBD1,medium-sized,TRBV28,TRBJ1-2,CASSLGRGRANYGYTF,TGTGCCAGCAGTTTGGGCAGGGGGCGGGCTAACTATGGCTACACCTTC
.,many,TRBV10-3,TRBJ1-1,CAIRGGDTEAFF,TGTGCCATCAGGGGGGGGGACACTGAAGCTTTCTTT
.,many,TRBV5-1,TRBJ2-7,CASSLGVIRQGSYEQYF,TGCGCCAGCAGCTTGGGGGTCATCAGGCAGGGCTCCTACGAGCAGTACTTC
TRBD1,.,TRBV10-2,TRBJ2-5,CASTRQGQETQYF,TGCGCCAGCACCCGACAGGGCCAAGAGACCCAGTACTTC
.,.,TRBV7-6,TRBJ2-7,CASSLQSGWEQYF,TGTGCCAGCAGCTTACAGTCTGGGTGGGAGCAGTACTTC
.,.,TRBV6-2/TRBV6-3,TRBJ1-3,CASSWGPGNTIYF,TGTGCCAGCAGTTGGGGGCCTGGAAACACCATATATTTT
TRBD1,many,TRBV28,TRBJ2-4,CASSLGPDRVGDIQYF,TGTGCCAGCAGTTTAGGCCCGGACAGGGTCGGGGACATTCAGTACTTC
TRBD1,many,TRBV5-4,TRBJ2-2,CASSLTGGTGELFF,TGTGCCAGCAGCTTGACAGGGGGGACCGGGGAGCTGTTTTTT
.,.,TRBV6-1,TRBJ1-2,CASIFDGNYCYTF,TGTGCCAGCATCTTCGACGGAAACTATTGCTACACCTTC
.,many,TRBV7-2,TRBJ2-2,CASSLASGGAGELFF,TGTGCCAGCAGCTTAGCGTCGGGGGGCGCCGGGGAGCTGTTTTTT
TRBD1,many,TRBV12-3/TRBV12-4,TRBJ1-3,CASSWDSSGNTIYF,TGTGCCAGCAGTTGGGACAGCTCTGGAAACACCATATATTTT
TRBD1,many,TRBV5-1,TRBJ1-6,CASSLFPGQVDSPLHF,TGCGCCAGCAGCTTGTTTCCGGGACAGGTCGATTCACCCCTCCACTTT
.,few,TRBV4-1,TRBJ2-7,CASSQVQCQTGSCEQYF,TGCGCCAGCAGCCAAGTTCAATGTCAGACCGGATCCTGCGAGCAGTACTTC